This T cell receptor beta chain was captured by sequencing in a study of blood T cells in healthy people across ages. Study-level points and caveats: Donor CMV status, an unknown factor, possibly confounded changes in expanded clonotypes. The fall in TCR beta diversity per million T cells was roughly linear with age.

Worth noting for this clonotype: As yet, its antigen is unknown.

The use of a sample-barcoded 5' primer and a J-beta primer mix characterized a second PCR of 7 to 11 cycles. TCRdb processed the 5' RACE reads anew with MiXCR; each CDR3 protein has one entry. This table holds a few hundred thousand distinct CDR3 sequences, approximately 51% found once. The authors isolated at least 6.5 million PBMCs per sample. The TCR was taken from a man aged 55 to 69 in good health. The sequenced material came from blood.

The DNA for the CDR3 is TGCAGCGTTGTACAGACGAACACCGGGGAGCTGTTTTTT. Translated, it gives CSVVQTNTGELFF. The rearrangement uses TRBV29-1 and TRBJ2-2; D unresolved. The CDR3 runs to 13 residues. V gave up 4 bases and J gave up 0 bases, with 6 bases separating them. Germline V gene lookup returns CDR1 SQVTM and CDR2 ANQGSEA.